This T cell receptor beta chain is drawn from a study of blood T cells in healthy people across ages. For this clonotype: Its antigen is not known.

Study-level findings and limits: Long-lived donors carried more naive CD4+ cells and greater diversity than aged donors.

CDR3 length: 17 residues. Combining a sample-barcoded 5' primer with a J-beta primer mix, a second PCR ran for roughly 7 to 12 cycles. One entry per CDR3 protein results from TCRdb running MiXCR on the 5' RACE reads. The table lists 800,000 or so distinct CDR3 sequences, around 45% of them singletons, with 15% to 20% in the top ten. Input material: blood. The source is an elderly man in good health. The gene calls are TRBV21-1 and TRBJ1-2; the table calls TRBD1, which could not be checked here. TRBV21-1 counts as a pseudogene. The DNA for the CDR3 is TGTGCCAGCAGCAAACGGGGGTGTAGGTTTGCTAACTATGGCTACACCTTC. It specifies CASSKRGCRFANYGYTF.